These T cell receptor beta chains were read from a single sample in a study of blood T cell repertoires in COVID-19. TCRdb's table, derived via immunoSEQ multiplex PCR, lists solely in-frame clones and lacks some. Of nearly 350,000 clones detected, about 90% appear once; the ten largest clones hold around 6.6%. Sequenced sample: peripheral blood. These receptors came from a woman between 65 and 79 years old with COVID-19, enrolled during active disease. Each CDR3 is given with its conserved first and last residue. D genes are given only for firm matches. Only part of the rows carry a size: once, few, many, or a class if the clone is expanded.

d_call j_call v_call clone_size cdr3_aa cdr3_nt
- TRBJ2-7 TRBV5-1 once CASSSAYEQYF TGCGCCAGCAGCTCCGCCTACGAGCAGTACTTC
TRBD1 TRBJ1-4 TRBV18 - CASSPVTGVINEKLFF TGTGCCAGCTCACCTGTTACAGGGGTCATTAATGAAAAACTGTTTTTT
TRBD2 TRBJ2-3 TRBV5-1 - CASSLPVGLGPNTQYF TGCGCCAGCAGCCTTCCGGTGGGACTAGGACCAAATACGCAGTATTTT
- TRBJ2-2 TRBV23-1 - CASSQSPLGAPPGELFF TGCGCCAGCAGTCAATCCCCCCTGGGGGCCCCCCCCGGGGAGCTGTTTTTT
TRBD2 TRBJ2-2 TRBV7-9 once CASSLGLAGSTGELFF TGTGCCAGCAGCTTAGGGCTAGCGGGGAGCACCGGGGAGCTGTTTTTT
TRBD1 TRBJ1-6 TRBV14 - CASSLDRGNSPLHF TGTGCCAGCAGCCTTGACAGGGGAAATTCACCCCTCCACTTT
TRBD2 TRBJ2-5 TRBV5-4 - CASSSPSGGVGETQYF TGTGCCAGCAGCTCCCCTAGCGGGGGGGTGGGGGAGACCCAGTACTTC
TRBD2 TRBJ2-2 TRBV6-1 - CASSDWGGHRGTGELFF TGTGCCAGCAGTGATTGGGGGGGTCACCGAGGCACCGGGGAGCTGTTTTTT
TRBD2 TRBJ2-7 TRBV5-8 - CASSWGGSGEYEQYF TGTGCCAGCAGCTGGGGGGGGAGTGGAGAGTACGAGCAGTACTTC
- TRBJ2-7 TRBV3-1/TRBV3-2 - CASSHLSYEQYF TGTGCCAGCAGCCATCTCTCCTACGAGCAGTACTTC
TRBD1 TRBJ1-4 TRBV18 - CASSPRDRVNEKLFF TGTGCCAGCTCACCCCGGGACAGGGTTAATGAAAAACTGTTTTTT
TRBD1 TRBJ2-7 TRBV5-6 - CASSLAPGGVYEQYF TGTGCCAGCAGCTTGGCTCCAGGGGGCGTCTACGAGCAGTACTTC
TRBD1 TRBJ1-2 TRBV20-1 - CSASRTGGYTF TGCAGTGCTTCCCGGACAGGAGGCTACACCTTC
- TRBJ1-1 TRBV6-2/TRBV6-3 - CASSQQGSTEAFF TGTGCCAGCAGTCAACAGGGTTCTACTGAAGCTTTCTTT
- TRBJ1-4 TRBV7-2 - CASSLDRAGDEKLFF TGTGCCAGCAGCTTAGATAGGGCAGGGGATGAAAAACTGTTTTTT
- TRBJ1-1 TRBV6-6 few CASKRQEENTEAFF TGTGCCAGCAAGAGACAGGAGGAGAACACTGAAGCTTTCTTT
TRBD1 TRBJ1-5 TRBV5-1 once CASSHPQGRDREMRVSNQPQHF TGCGCCAGCAGCCATCCACAAGGTCGGGACAGGGAAATGAGGGTTAGCAATCAGCCCCAGCATTTT
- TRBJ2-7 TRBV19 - CASSIRGSLNYEQYF TGTGCCAGTAGTATACGAGGTTCACTTAACTACGAGCAGTACTTC
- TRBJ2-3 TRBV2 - CASSPRGAITDTQYF TGTGCCAGCAGTCCCCGGGGGGCCATCACAGATACGCAGTATTTT
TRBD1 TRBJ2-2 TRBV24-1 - CATSARTGVNTGELFF TGTGCCACCAGTGCCCGAACAGGGGTTAACACCGGGGAGCTGTTTTTT
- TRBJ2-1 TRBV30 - CAWRGITGGSYNEQFF TGTGCCTGGAGGGGAATCACAGGTGGCTCCTACAATGAGCAGTTCTTC
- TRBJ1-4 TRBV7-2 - CASSLVFMQGDNEKLFF TGTGCCAGCAGCTTAGTTTTTATGCAGGGCGATAATGAAAAACTGTTTTTT
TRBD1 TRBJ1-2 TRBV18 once CASSPTGQGSYGYTF TGTGCCAGCTCACCCACGGGACAGGGGTCCTATGGCTACACCTTC
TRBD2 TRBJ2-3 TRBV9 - CASSPRLAGGQDTQYF TGTGCCAGCAGCCCTCGACTAGCGGGGGGGCAGGATACGCAGTATTTT
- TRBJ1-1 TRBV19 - CASSIQGTSVVAEAFF TGTGCCAGTAGTATCCAGGGGACGTCAGTGGTGGCTGAAGCTTTCTTT
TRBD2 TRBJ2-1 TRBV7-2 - CASSYSGGPLGYNEQFF TGTGCCAGCAGCTATAGCGGGGGACCTCTCGGATACAATGAGCAGTTCTTC
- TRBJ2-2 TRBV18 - CASSPTGVAGELFF TGTGCCAGCTCCCCTACCGGTGTCGCCGGGGAGCTGTTTTTT
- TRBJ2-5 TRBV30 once CACPGGRETQYF TGTGCCTGCCCCGGTGGGCGAGAGACCCAGTACTTC
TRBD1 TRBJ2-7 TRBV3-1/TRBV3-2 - CASSLGTVLYEQYF TGTGCCAGCAGCCTGGGGACAGTTCTATACGAGCAGTACTTC
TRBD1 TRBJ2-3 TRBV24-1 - CATSDPTGTDTQYF TGTGCCACCAGTGACCCGACAGGGACAGATACGCAGTATTTT
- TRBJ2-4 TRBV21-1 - CASSTNRGRGSLAKNIQYF TGTGCCAGCAGTACAAACAGGGGGCGCGGTAGCCTAGCCAAAAACATTCAGTACTTC
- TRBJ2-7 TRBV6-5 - CASSYSPSSYEQYF TGTGCCAGCAGTTACTCGCCCAGCTCCTACGAGCAGTACTTC
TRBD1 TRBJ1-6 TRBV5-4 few CASSRDSDYVFSPLHF TGTGCCAGCAGCCGGGACAGTGATTACGTTTTTTCACCCCTCCACTTT
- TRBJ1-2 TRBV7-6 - CASSLDYNYGYTF TGTGCCAGCAGCTTAGACTACAACTATGGCTACACCTTC
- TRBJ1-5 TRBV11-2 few CASSLGQNQPQHF TGTGCCAGCAGCTTAGGTCAGAATCAGCCCCAGCATTTT
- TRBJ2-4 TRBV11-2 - CASSLVENIQYF TGTGCCAGCAGCTTAGTAGAGAACATTCAGTACTTC
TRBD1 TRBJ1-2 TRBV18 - CASSPQGQGGNGYTF TGTGCCAGCTCACCCCAGGGACAGGGTGGAAATGGCTACACCTTC
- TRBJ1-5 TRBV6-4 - CASSERTASNQPQHF TGTGCCAGCAGTGAACGGACAGCCAGCAATCAGCCCCAGCATTTT
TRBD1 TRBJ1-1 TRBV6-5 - CASSRQAGGTEAFF TGTGCCAGCAGTAGACAAGCAGGGGGCACTGAAGCTTTCTTT
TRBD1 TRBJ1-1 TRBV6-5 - CASSYPGQVDAFF TGTGCCAGCAGTTACCCGGGACAGGTGGACGCTTTCTTT
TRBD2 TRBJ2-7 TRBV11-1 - CASSAGTSGRIYEQYF TGTGCCAGCAGTGCCGGCACTAGCGGCCGCATTTACGAGCAGTACTTC
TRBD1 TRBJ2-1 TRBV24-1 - CATSDQTGNSYNEQFF TGTGCCACCAGTGACCAGACAGGGAATTCCTACAATGAGCAGTTCTTC
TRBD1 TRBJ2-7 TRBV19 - CASSITGQGFYEQYF TGTGCCAGTAGTATAACGGGACAGGGGTTCTACGAGCAGTACTTC
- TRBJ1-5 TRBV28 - CASSPLRFTEYSNQPQHF TGTGCCAGCAGTCCTCTACGGTTTACAGAATATAGCAATCAGCCCCAGCATTTT
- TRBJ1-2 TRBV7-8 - CASSLQSYGYTF TGTGCCAGCAGCCTTCAGTCCTATGGCTACACCTTC
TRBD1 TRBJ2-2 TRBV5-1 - CASRPGQGRTGELFF TGCGCCAGCAGACCGGGACAGGGGCGTACCGGGGAGCTGTTTTTT
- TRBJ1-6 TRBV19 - CASTPAGGNSPLHF TGTGCCAGTACCCCCGCGGGGGGGAATTCACCCCTCCACTTT
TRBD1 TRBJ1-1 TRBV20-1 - CSASLGQGNTEAFF TGCAGTGCTAGTCTCGGACAGGGGAACACTGAAGCTTTCTTT
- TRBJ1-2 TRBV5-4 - CASSFETGGGYTF TGTGCCAGCAGCTTTGAGACGGGAGGTGGCTACACCTTC
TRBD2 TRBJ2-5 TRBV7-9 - CASSSRGSGGLETQYF TGTGCCAGCAGCTCCCGTGGTAGCGGGGGGCTAGAGACCCAGTACTTC
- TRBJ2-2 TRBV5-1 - CASSTRGRELFF TGCGCCAGCAGCACTCGAGGCCGGGAGCTGTTTTTT
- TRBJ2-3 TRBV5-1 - CASSSRTPPDTQYF TGCGCCAGCAGCTCTCGGACACCTCCAGATACGCAGTATTTT
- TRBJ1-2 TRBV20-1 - CSAIRQYGYTF TGCAGTGCTATCCGACAGTATGGCTACACCTTC